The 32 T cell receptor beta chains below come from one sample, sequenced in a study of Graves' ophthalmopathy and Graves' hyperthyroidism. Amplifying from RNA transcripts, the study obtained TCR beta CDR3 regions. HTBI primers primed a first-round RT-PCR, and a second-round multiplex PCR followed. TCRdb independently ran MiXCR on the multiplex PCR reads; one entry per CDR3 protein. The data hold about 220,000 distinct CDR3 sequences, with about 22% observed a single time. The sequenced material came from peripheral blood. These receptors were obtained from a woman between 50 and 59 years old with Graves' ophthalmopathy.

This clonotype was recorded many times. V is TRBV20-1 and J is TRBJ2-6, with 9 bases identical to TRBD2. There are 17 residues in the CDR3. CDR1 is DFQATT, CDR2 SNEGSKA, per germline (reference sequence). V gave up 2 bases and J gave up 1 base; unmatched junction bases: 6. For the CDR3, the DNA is TGCAGTGCTAGAAGGCACAGCGGGAGGTCTGGGGCCAACGTCCTGACTTTC. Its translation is CSARRHSGRSGANVLTF.

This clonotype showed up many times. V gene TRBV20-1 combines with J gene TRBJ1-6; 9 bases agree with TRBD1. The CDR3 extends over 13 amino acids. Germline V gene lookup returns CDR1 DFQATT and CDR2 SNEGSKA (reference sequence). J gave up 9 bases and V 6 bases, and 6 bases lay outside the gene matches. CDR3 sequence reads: CSANRDRVSPLHF. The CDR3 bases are TGCAGTGCAAACCGGGACAGGGTTTCACCCCTCCACTTT.

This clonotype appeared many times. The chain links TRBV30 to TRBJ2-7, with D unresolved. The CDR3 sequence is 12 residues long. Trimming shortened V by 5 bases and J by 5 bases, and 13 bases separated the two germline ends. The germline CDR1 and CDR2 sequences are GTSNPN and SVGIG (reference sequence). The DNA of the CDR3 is TGTGCCTGGTCCCAGTTTGGGGACGAGCAGTACTTC. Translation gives CAWSQFGDEQYF.

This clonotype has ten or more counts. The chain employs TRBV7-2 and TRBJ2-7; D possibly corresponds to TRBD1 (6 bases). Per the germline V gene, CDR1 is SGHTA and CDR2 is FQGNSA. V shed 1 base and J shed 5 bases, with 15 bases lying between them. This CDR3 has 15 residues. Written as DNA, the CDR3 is TGTGCCAGCAGCTTAGGGCAGGGGATTGTTAACGAGCAGTACTTC. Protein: CASSLGQGIVNEQYF.

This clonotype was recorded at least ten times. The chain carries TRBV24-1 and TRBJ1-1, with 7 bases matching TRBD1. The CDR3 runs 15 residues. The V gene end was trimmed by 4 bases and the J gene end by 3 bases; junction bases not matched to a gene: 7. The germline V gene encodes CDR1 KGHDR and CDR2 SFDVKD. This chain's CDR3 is CATSDAGGPDTEAFF. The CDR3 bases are TGTGCCACCAGTGACGCAGGGGGGCCAGACACTGAAGCTTTCTTT.

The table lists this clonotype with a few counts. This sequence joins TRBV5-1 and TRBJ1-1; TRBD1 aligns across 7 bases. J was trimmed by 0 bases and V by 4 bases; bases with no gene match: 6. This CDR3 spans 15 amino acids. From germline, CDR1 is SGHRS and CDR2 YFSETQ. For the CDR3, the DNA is TGCGCCAGCAGCCCAACTACAGGGGTGAACACTGAAGCTTTCTTT. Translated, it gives CASSPTTGVNTEAFF.

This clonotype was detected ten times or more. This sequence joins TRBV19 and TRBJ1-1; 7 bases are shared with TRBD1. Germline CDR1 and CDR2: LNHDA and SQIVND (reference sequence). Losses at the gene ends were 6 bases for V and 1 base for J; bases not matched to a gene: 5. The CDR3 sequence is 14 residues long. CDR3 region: CASRSTGRNTEAFF. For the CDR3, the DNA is TGTGCCAGTAGATCGACAGGGCGGAACACTGAAGCTTTCTTT.

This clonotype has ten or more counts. CDR3 protein: CSARVNRDRVNSPLHF. The DNA for the CDR3 is TGCAGTGCTAGAGTCAACCGGGACAGGGTTAATTCACCCCTCCACTTT. J is TRBJ1-6 and V is TRBV20-1; 9 nucleotides align to TRBD1. This CDR3 is built from 16 residues. Losses at the gene ends were 1 base for V and 6 bases for J; bases not matched to a gene: 7. The germline V gene has CDR1 DFQATT and CDR2 SNEGSKA (reference sequence).

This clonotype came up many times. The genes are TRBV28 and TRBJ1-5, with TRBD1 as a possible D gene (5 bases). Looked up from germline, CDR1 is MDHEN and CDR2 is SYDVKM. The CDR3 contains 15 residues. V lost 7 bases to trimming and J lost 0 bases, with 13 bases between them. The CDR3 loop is CASNGQTYSNQPQHF. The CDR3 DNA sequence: TGTGCCAGCAATGGACAAACTTATAGCAATCAGCCCCAGCATTTT.

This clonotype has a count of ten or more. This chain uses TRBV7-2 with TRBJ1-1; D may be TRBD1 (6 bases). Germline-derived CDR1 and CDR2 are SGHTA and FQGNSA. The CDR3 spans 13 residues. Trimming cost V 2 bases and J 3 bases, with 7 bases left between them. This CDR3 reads CASSLHRDTEAFF. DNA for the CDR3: TGTGCCAGCAGCTTACACAGGGACACTGAAGCTTTCTTT.

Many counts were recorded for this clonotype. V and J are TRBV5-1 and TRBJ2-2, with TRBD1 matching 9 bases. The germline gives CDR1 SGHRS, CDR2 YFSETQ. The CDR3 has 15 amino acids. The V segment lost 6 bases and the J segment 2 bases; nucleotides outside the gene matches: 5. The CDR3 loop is CASKKTGGNTGELFF. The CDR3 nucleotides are TGCGCCAGCAAGAAAACAGGGGGCAACACCGGGGAGCTGTTTTTT.

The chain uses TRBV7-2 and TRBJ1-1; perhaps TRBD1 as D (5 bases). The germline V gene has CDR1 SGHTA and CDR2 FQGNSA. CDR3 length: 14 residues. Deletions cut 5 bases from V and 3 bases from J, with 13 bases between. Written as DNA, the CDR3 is TGTGCCAGCAGCATGGACACTATGGACACTGAAGCTTTCTTT. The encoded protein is CASSMDTMDTEAFF.

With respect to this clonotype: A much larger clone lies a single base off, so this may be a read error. DNA of the CDR3: TGCAGTGCTATAGGGATAGGGGAACACTATGGCTACACCTTC. Translation: CSAIGIGEHYGYTF. The V gene is TRBV20-1, the J gene TRBJ1-2, with D maybe TRBD1 (5 bases). V was clipped by 4 bases and J by 3 bases, with 15 bases between them. The CDR3 loop spans 14 amino acids. CDR1 is DFQATT and CDR2 is SNEGSKA in the germline V gene (reference sequence).

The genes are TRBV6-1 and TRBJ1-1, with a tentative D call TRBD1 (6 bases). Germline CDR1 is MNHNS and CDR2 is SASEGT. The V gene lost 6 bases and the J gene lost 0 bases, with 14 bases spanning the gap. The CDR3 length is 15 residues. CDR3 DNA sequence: TGTGCCAGCAGCCAAACAGGGAGCATGAACACTGAAGCTTTCTTT. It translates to CASSQTGSMNTEAFF.

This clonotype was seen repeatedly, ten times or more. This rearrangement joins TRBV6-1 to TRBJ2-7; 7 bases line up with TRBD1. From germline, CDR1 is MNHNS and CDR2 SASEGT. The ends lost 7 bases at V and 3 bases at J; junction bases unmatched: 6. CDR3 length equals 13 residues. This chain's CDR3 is CASKGGQIYEQYF. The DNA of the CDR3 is TGTGCCAGCAAAGGGGGACAGATCTACGAGCAGTACTTC.

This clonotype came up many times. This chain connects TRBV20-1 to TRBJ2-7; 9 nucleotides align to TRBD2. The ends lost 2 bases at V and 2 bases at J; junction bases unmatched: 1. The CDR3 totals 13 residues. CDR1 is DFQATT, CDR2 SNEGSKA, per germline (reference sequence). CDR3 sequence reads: CSARLAGTYEQYF. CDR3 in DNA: TGCAGTGCTAGACTAGCGGGAACCTACGAGCAGTACTTC.

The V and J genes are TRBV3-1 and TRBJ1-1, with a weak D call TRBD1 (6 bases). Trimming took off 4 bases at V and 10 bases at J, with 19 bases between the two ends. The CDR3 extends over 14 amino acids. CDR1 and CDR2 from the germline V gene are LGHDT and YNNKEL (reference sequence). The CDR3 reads CASSLKGYGGSAFF. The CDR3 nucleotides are TGTGCCAGCAGCCTTAAGGGTTACGGGGGCTCAGCTTTCTTT.

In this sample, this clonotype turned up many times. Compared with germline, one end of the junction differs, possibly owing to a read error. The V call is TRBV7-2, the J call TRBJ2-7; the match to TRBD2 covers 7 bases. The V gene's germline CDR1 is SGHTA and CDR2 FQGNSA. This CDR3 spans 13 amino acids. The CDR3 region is CASTLAGGWEQYF. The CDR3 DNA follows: TGTGCCAGCACCTTAGCCGGGGGGTGGGAGCAGTACTTC.

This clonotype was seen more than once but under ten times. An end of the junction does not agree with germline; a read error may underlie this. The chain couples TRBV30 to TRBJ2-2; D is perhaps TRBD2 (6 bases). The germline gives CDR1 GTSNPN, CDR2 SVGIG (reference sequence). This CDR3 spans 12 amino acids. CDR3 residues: CAWSRETGGLFF. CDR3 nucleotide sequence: TGTGCCTGGTCCAGGGAGACCGGGGGGCTGTTTTTT.

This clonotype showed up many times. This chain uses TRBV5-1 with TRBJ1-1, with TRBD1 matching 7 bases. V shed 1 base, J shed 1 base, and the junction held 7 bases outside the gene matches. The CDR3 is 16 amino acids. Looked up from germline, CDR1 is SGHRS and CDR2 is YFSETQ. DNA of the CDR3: TGCGCCAGCAGCTTGAACAGGGGACCCGGGAACACTGAAGCTTTCTTT. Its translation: CASSLNRGPGNTEAFF.

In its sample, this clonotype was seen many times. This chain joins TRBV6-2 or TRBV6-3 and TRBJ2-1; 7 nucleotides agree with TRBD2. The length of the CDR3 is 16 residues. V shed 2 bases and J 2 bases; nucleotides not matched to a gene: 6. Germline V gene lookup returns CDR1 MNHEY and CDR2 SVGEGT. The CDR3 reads CASSYGGSLTYNEQFF. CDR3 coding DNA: TGTGCCAGCAGTTACGGCGGGAGTCTAACCTACAATGAGCAGTTCTTC.

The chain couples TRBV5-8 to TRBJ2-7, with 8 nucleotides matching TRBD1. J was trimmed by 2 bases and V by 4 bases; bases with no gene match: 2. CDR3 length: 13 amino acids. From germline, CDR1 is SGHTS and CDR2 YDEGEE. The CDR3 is CASSMGQAYEQYF. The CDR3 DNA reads TGTGCCAGCAGCATGGGACAGGCCTACGAGCAGTACTTC. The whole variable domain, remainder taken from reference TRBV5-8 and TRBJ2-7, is EAGVTQSPTHLIKTRGQQATLRCSPISGHTSVYWYQQALGLGLQFLLWYDEGEERNRGNFPPRFSGRQFPNYSSELNVNALELEDSALYLCASSMGQAYEQYFGPGTRLTVT.

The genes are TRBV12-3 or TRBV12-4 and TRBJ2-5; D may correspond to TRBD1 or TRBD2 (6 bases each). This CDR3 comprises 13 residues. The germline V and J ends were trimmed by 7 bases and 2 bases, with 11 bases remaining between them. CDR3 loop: CASIGGGQETQYF. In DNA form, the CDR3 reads TGTGCCAGCATCGGAGGGGGACAAGAGACCCAGTACTTC.

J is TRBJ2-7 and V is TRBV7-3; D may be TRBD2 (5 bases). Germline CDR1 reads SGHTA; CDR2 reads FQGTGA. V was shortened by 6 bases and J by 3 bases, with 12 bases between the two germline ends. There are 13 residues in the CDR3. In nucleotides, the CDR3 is TGTGCCAGCAGTTACGGGAACTTCTACGAGCAGTACTTC. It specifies CASSYGNFYEQYF.

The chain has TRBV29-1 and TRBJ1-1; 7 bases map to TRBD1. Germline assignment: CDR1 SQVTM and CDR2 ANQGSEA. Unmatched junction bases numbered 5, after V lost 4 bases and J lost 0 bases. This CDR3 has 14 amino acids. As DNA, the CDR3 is TGCAGCGTTGTACTCGACAGGGTGAACACTGAAGCTTTCTTT. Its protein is CSVVLDRVNTEAFF.

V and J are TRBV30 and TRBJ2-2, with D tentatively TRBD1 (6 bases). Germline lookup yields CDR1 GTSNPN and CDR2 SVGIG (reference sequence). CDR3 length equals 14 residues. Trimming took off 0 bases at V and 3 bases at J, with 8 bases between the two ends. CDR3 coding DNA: TGTGCCTGGAGTGTATACAGGGACACCGGGGAGCTGTTTTTT. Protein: CAWSVYRDTGELFF.

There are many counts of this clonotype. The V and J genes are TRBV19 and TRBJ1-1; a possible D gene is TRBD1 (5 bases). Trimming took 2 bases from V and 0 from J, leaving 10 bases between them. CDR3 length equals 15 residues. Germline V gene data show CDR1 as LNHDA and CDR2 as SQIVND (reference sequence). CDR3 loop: CASSIHGGVNTEAFF. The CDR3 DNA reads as TGTGCCAGTAGTATACACGGGGGAGTGAACACTGAAGCTTTCTTT. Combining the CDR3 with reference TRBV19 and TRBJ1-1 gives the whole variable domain DGGITQSPKYLFRKEGQNVTLSCEQNLNHDAMYWYRQDPGQGLRLIYYSQIVNDFQKGDIAEGYSVSREKKESFPLTVTSAQKNPTAFYLCASSIHGGVNTEAFFGQGTRLTVV.

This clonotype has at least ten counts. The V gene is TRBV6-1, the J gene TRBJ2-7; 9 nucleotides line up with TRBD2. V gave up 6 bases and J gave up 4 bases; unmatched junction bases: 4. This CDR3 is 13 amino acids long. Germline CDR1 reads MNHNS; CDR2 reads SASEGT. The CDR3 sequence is CASRTSGLYEQYF. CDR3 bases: TGTGCCAGCAGGACTAGCGGTCTTTACGAGCAGTACTTC.

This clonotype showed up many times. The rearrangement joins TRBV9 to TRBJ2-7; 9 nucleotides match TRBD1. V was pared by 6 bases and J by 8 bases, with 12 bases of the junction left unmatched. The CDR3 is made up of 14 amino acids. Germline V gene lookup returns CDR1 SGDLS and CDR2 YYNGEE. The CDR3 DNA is TGTGCCAGCACAGGACAGGGGCAACCTATGAAGCAGTACTTC. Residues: CASTGQGQPMKQYF.

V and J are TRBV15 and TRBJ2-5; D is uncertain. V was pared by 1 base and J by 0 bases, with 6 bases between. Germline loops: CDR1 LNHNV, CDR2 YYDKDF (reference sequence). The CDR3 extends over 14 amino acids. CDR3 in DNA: TGTGCCACCAGCAGAGTGACATACCAAGAGACCCAGTACTTC. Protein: CATSRVTYQETQYF.

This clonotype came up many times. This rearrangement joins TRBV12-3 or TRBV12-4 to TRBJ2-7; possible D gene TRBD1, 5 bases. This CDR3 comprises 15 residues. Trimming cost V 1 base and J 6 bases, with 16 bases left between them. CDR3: CASSLGTLDFGEQYF. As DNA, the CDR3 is TGTGCCAGCAGTTTAGGGACATTGGATTTCGGCGAGCAGTACTTC.

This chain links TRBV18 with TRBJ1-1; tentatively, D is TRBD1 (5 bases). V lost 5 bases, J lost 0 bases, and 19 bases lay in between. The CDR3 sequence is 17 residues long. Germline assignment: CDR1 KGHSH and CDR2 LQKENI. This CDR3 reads CASSSWDVRVMNTEAFF. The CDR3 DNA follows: TGTGCCAGCTCATCTTGGGACGTAAGAGTCATGAACACTGAAGCTTTCTTT.